The source of this T cell receptor beta chain is a study of OX40 agonist ivuxolimab in advanced cancers. About the research overall: Therapy given before enrollment (anti-PD-1, anti-PD-L1 or anti-CTLA-4) was allowed, and over 35% had some.

The CDR3 is 11 amino acids. V dropped 5 bases and J dropped 3 bases, with 8 bases sitting between them. The germline CDR1 and CDR2 sequences are DFQATT and SNEGSKA (reference sequence). Sequencing was performed with immunoSEQ multiplex PCR; in TCRdb, only in-frame clones are kept and a portion is missing. The sample holds some 78,000 clones, almost 95% seen once. The TCR originated in an adult with an advanced solid tumor such as melanoma, head and neck, liver or kidney cancer. Source: CD4+ or CD8+ T cells sorted from blood, taken in a trial of the OX40 agonist ivuxolimab. The chain carries TRBV20-1 and TRBJ2-7; D is perhaps TRBD2 (5 bases). The CDR3 DNA reads as TGCAGTGCTGGGAGCTACTACGAGCAGTACTTC. It specifies CSAGSYYEQYF.